The 17 T cell receptor beta chains in this list originate from one sample, sequenced in a study of identical twins. TCRdb re-derived calls from the 5' RACE reads in MiXCR, one entry per CDR3 protein. The repertoire holds fewer than 500,000 distinct CDR3 sequences, with about 13% as singletons. These data were likewise used in another study, on yellow fever vaccine responses in identical twins.

The specimen sequenced was CD4+ T cells sorted from blood. These receptors were obtained from a woman aged 18 to 35 in good health.

The chain is built from TRBV3-1 and TRBJ2-1, with 8 bases lining up with TRBD1. The CDR3 has 15 residues. Trimming at V came to 1 base and at J to 7 bases, leaving 6 bases not matched to a gene. Germline lookup yields CDR1 LGHDT and CDR2 YNNKEL (reference sequence). The chain's CDR3 is CASSQGTGQGNEQFF. For the CDR3, the DNA is TGTGCCAGCAGCCAAGGGACAGGGCAGGGGAATGAGCAGTTCTTC.

The V call is TRBV2, the J call TRBJ1-6; D gene uncertain. CDR1 and CDR2 from the germline V gene are SNHLY and FYNNEI. The CDR3 length is 12 residues. Trimming cost V 11 bases and J 7 bases, with 12 bases left between them. The CDR3 bases are TGTGCCTTTCGGAAGTCAAATTCACCCCTCCACTTT. As protein: CAFRKSNSPLHF.

This clonotype was counted a few times. This chain uses TRBV19 with TRBJ2-3, with 8 bases that match TRBD2. Looked up from germline, CDR1 is LNHDA and CDR2 is SQIVND (reference sequence). The junction had 3 bases not matched to a gene; V was cut back by 7 bases and J by 0 bases. The CDR3 length is 14 residues. DNA for the CDR3: TGTGCCAGTACCCCTAGCGGGAGCACAGATACGCAGTATTTT. Translating it yields CASTPSGSTDTQYF.

This sequence joins TRBV10-1 and TRBJ2-3, with D perhaps TRBD1 or TRBD2 (5 bases each). Germline CDR1 is WNHNN and CDR2 is SYGVQD (reference sequence). Trimming left V 7 bases short and J 2 bases short, with 16 bases between. This CDR3 is built from 15 residues. The CDR3 loop reads CASKGDPPSTDTQYF. CDR3 nucleotide sequence: TGCGCCAGCAAAGGGGACCCACCCTCCACAGATACGCAGTATTTT.

V usage is TRBV20-1 and J usage is TRBJ2-7; TRBD1 agrees at 7 bases. Germline assignment: CDR1 DFQATT and CDR2 SNEGSKA (reference sequence). CDR3 size: 13 residues. With V trimmed by 6 bases and J by 3 bases, 8 bases remained unmatched. The DNA of the CDR3 is TGCAGTGCACCGACGGGACAGTTCTACGAGCAGTACTTC. Translated: CSAPTGQFYEQYF.

V and J are TRBV2 and TRBJ2-7, with D perhaps TRBD2 (5 bases). The CDR3 loop spans 15 amino acids. V was clipped by 6 bases and J by 6 bases, with 21 bases between them. Germline V gene sequence: CDR1 SNHLY, CDR2 FYNNEI. CDR3 sequence (DNA): TGTGCCAGCAGGCCCTTTGGAGCGGCCAATAGCGAGCAGTACTTC. Its protein product is CASRPFGAANSEQYF.

The V and J genes are TRBV5-4 and TRBJ2-5, with 10 bases that match TRBD2. The length of the CDR3 is 14 residues. CDR1 and CDR2 from the germline V gene are SGHNT and YYREEE (reference sequence). V was clipped by 5 bases and J by 4 bases; unmatched bases: 5. The CDR3 DNA reads TGTGCCAGCAGAATAGCGGGGGGCGGAGAGACCCAGTACTTC. Its protein product is CASRIAGGGETQYF.

The rearrangement joins TRBV6-1 to TRBJ1-2, with D perhaps TRBD1 (5 bases). Germline V gene lookup returns CDR1 MNHNS and CDR2 SASEGT. Trimming left V 5 bases short and J 4 bases short, with 11 bases between. The CDR3 sequence is 13 residues long. The CDR3: CASSPGSSYGYTF. The CDR3 coding sequence is TGTGCCAGCAGTCCAGGGTCGTCCTATGGCTACACCTTC.

The V gene is TRBV12-5, the J gene TRBJ2-1; 12 bases align to TRBD2. The CDR3 totals 17 residues. Germline lookup yields CDR1 LGHNT and CDR2 FRNRAP. V gave up 0 bases and J gave up 8 bases; unmatched junction bases: 8. This CDR3 is CASGLVLTSGSVDEQFF. In DNA, the CDR3 is TGTGCTAGTGGTTTGGTACTGACTAGCGGGAGTGTCGATGAGCAGTTCTTC.

This clonotype turned up a few times. The chain combines TRBV27 with TRBJ1-1; 7 nucleotides line up with TRBD1. The CDR3 spans 14 residues. J gave up 10 bases and V 5 bases, and 13 bases lay outside the gene matches. The germline V gene has CDR1 MNHEY and CDR2 SMNVEV (reference sequence). The CDR3 loop reads CASSPPRQGIPAFF. As DNA, the CDR3 is TGTGCCAGCAGTCCCCCTCGACAGGGTATCCCAGCTTTCTTT.

The chain couples TRBV25-1 to TRBJ2-5; 11 nucleotides align to TRBD2. The CDR3 has 16 residues. Unmatched junction bases numbered 8, after V lost 3 bases and J lost 5 bases. The germline V gene encodes CDR1 MGHDK and CDR2 SYGVNS. CDR3 coding DNA: TGTGCCAGCAGTGACCCAGGACTAGCGGGTGCGGAGACCCAGTACTTC. It specifies CASSDPGLAGAETQYF.

This sequence joins TRBV27 and TRBJ2-1; maybe TRBD2 (6 bases). The CDR3 consists of 12 residues. V was pared by 8 bases and J by 2 bases, with 7 bases between. From germline, CDR1 is MNHEY and CDR2 SMNVEV (reference sequence). CDR3 amino acids: CASAGPYNEQFF. In DNA, the CDR3 is TGTGCCAGCGCGGGGCCCTACAATGAGCAGTTCTTC.

The rearrangement links TRBV20-1 to TRBJ2-1; D ambiguous. CDR1 and CDR2 from the germline V gene are DFQATT and SNEGSKA (reference sequence). With 3 bases removed from V and 0 bases from J, the gap between germline ends came to 21 bases. The CDR3 covers 18 residues. The CDR3 is CSASARRSPRSSYNEQFF. The CDR3 nucleotides are TGCAGTGCTAGTGCTAGGAGATCCCCAAGAAGCTCCTACAATGAGCAGTTCTTC.

This clonotype appeared many times. The CDR3 region is CAISGSELNTIYF. Written as DNA, the CDR3 is TGTGCCATCAGTGGATCTGAACTAAACACCATATATTTT. The gene calls are TRBV10-3 and TRBJ1-3; D is undetermined. This CDR3 spans 13 amino acids. Looked up from germline, CDR1 is ENHRY and CDR2 is SYGVKD. Trimming pared 4 bases from V and 6 bases from J, leaving 10 bases between.

This clonotype was counted between two and nine times. The chain is built from TRBV5-1 and TRBJ1-4; 7 bases fit TRBD1. CDR1 is SGHRS and CDR2 is YFSETQ in the germline V gene. This CDR3 contains 14 residues. V lost 4 bases and J lost 7; bases outside the gene matches: 7. The CDR3 spells CASSIAGTAEKLFF. CDR3 coding DNA: TGCGCCAGCAGCATTGCCGGGACAGCTGAAAAACTGTTTTTT. Filled out from reference TRBV5-1 and TRBJ1-4, the complete variable domain reads KAGVTQTPRYLIKTRGQQVTLSCSPISGHRSVSWYQQTPGQGLQFLFEYFSETQRNKGNFPGRFSGRQFSNSRSEMNVSTLELGDSALYLCASSIAGTAEKLFFGSGTQLSVL.

This clonotype turned up a few times. This chain uses TRBV2 with TRBJ2-3; the match to TRBD2 covers 7 bases. Germline V gene lookup returns CDR1 SNHLY and CDR2 FYNNEI. The V gene end was trimmed by 7 bases and the J gene end by 3 bases; junction bases not matched to a gene: 10. The CDR3 is 15 residues long. The CDR3 spells CASIPGGARTDTQYF. The CDR3 DNA is TGTGCCAGCATTCCGGGAGGTGCTCGGACAGATACGCAGTATTTT. Full variable domain (missing parts from reference TRBV2 and TRBJ2-3): EPEVTQTPSHQVTQMGQEVILRCVPISNHLYFYWYRQILGQKVEFLVSFYNNEISEKSEIFDDQFSVERPDGSNFTLKIRSTKLEDSAMYFCASIPGGARTDTQYFGPGTRLTVL.

This clonotype turned up a few times. This chain joins TRBV5-6 and TRBJ2-7; 8 nucleotides agree with TRBD1. The V segment lost 1 base and the J segment 5 bases; nucleotides outside the gene matches: 8. The CDR3 is 15 residues long. Germline V CDR1 and CDR2: SGHDT, YYEEEE. CDR3 in amino acids: CASSLNGQGSDEQYF. The CDR3 bases are TGTGCCAGCAGCTTGAACGGACAGGGTAGCGACGAGCAGTACTTC.